This T cell receptor beta chain was captured by sequencing in a study of radiotherapy plus CTLA-4 blockade in lung cancer. General study points: Subsequent to radiotherapy plus ipilimumab, tumor-derived TCR clones underwent expansion in blood.

In chemo-refractory metastatic non-small-cell lung cancer, patients got ipilimumab CTLA-4 blockade together with focal radiation. Germline loops: CDR1 SGHKS, CDR2 YYEKEE (reference sequence). The ends lost 2 bases at V and 3 bases at J; junction bases unmatched: 9. The CDR3 has 16 residues. A note on this clone: Antigen unknown.

The protocol was immunoSEQ multiplex PCR, while the TCRdb copy is restricted to in-frame clones and leaves out a portion. The sample holds about 38,000 clones, around three quarters seen once. This receptor was obtained from a human donor with non-small cell lung cancer who had stable disease on radiotherapy plus ipilimumab. Sequenced here: peripheral blood, sampled from a patient treated with radiotherapy plus ipilimumab. The V and J genes are TRBV5-5 and TRBJ1-2, with 8 bases aligning to TRBD1. This chain's CDR3 is CASSLTGQGRDYGYTF. The CDR3 nucleotides are TGTGCCAGCAGCTTAACTGGACAGGGCAGGGACTATGGCTACACCTTC.